The 29 T cell receptor beta chains reported below all come from one sample, sequenced in a study of T cells after yellow fever vaccination. TCRdb independently ran MiXCR on the 5' RACE reads; one entry per CDR3 protein. The sample includes a few hundred thousand distinct CDR3 sequences, about 4% of them seen just once. The sequencing used PBMCs, collected 5 days after the yellow fever booster vaccination. All receptors derive from a man in his late teens or twenties who received the YFV17D yellow fever vaccine.

The rearrangement joins TRBV6-4 to TRBJ2-5, with 8 positions matching TRBD2. Unmatched junction bases numbered 14, after V lost 7 bases and J lost 1 base. CDR1 MRHNA and CDR2 SNTAGT come from the germline V gene. This CDR3 spans 17 amino acids. The CDR3 nucleotides are TGTGCCAGCACCCTTCCCCTTAGCGGGGAGATCCAAGAGACCCAGTACTTC. Its translation is CASTLPLSGEIQETQYF.

This clonotype was counted ten times or more. The V call is TRBV18, the J call TRBJ2-5; D perhaps matches TRBD1 (6 bases). The CDR3 loop spans 13 amino acids. Germline V gene data show CDR1 as KGHSH and CDR2 as LQKENI. V gave up 2 bases and J gave up 2 bases, with 6 bases separating them. CDR3: CASSPGQQETQYF. In nucleotides, the CDR3 is TGTGCCAGCTCACCAGGACAGCAAGAGACCCAGTACTTC.

This clonotype showed up many times. The gene calls are TRBV9 and TRBJ2-1; D not resolved. The V end lost 0 bases, the J end lost 8 bases, and 6 bases lay between the germline ends. The CDR3 contains 12 residues. Germline CDR1 reads SGDLS; CDR2 reads YYNGEE. This CDR3 reads CASSVAGDEQFF. CDR3 nucleotides: TGTGCCAGCAGCGTAGCTGGCGATGAGCAGTTCTTC. The variable domain in full, with the rest retrieved from reference TRBV9 and TRBJ2-1, is DSGVTQTPKHLITATGQRVTLRCSPRSGDLSVYWYQQSLDQGLQFLIQYYNGEERAKGNILERFSAQQFPDLHSELNLSSLELGDSALYFCASSVAGDEQFFGPGTRLTVL.

The CDR3: CASSSQGTEAFF. CDR3 DNA sequence: TGTGCCAGCAGCTCCCAGGGCACTGAAGCTTTCTTT. J is TRBJ1-1 and V is TRBV5-5, with D maybe TRBD1 (5 bases). CDR3 length: 12 amino acids. Per germline, CDR1 SGHKS and CDR2 YYEKEE (reference sequence). V lost 3 bases to trimming and J lost 4 bases, with 7 bases between them.

This clonotype was counted a few times. The V and J genes are TRBV5-1 and TRBJ2-7; either TRBD1 or TRBD2 may fit D (6 bases each). The CDR3 totals 15 residues. Germline-derived CDR1 and CDR2 are SGHRS and YFSETQ. V lost 4 bases to trimming and J lost 2 bases, with 16 bases between them. The CDR3 spells CASSRAVRGAYEQYF. The CDR3 region has the DNA TGCGCCAGCAGCCGCGCAGTGAGGGGGGCCTACGAGCAGTACTTC.

The table lists this clonotype with many counts. J is TRBJ1-3 and V is TRBV11-2; D uncertain. The germline V and J ends were trimmed by 6 bases and 3 bases, with 15 bases remaining between them. Germline V CDR1 and CDR2: SGHAT, FQNNGV. This CDR3 contains 15 residues. This chain's CDR3 is CASRPRREDGNTIYF. CDR3 sequence (DNA): TGTGCCAGCAGGCCGAGGAGGGAGGATGGAAACACCATATATTTT.

In its sample, this clonotype was seen a few times. The chain uses TRBV20-1 and TRBJ2-1; TRBD1 is a possible D gene (6 bases). V dropped 5 bases and J dropped 0 bases, with 14 bases sitting between them. The germline V gene encodes CDR1 DFQATT and CDR2 SNEGSKA (reference sequence). The CDR3 is made up of 15 amino acids. The CDR3 coding sequence is TGCAGTGCTGGAGTACAGGGTTACTCCTACAATGAGCAGTTCTTC. The encoded protein is CSAGVQGYSYNEQFF.

The CDR3: CASTTQQNTEAFF. CDR3 in DNA: TGTGCCAGCACCACCCAGCAGAACACTGAAGCTTTCTTT. The chain links TRBV12-3 or TRBV12-4 to TRBJ1-1; no reliable D call. This CDR3 spans 13 amino acids. The V gene lost 7 bases and the J gene lost 1 base, with 10 bases spanning the gap.

This CDR3 reads CASSPFPMNTEAFF. Here the CDR3 DNA reads TGCGCCAGCAGCCCTTTCCCCATGAACACTGAAGCTTTCTTT. The chain recombines TRBV4-1 with TRBJ1-1; no firm D call. CDR3 length equals 14 residues. CDR1 MGHRA and CDR2 YSYEKL come from the germline V gene. Trimming removed 4 bases from V and 0 bases from J, with 9 bases in between.

The chain combines TRBV5-1 with TRBJ1-1; the D is unclear. V lost 0 bases, J lost 4 bases, and 10 bases lay in between. The germline CDR1 and CDR2 sequences are SGHRS and YFSETQ. The CDR3 runs to 14 residues. The CDR3 region is CASSLVPGPTEAFF. CDR3 bases: TGCGCCAGCAGCTTGGTTCCAGGACCCACTGAAGCTTTCTTT.

This clonotype was found a few times. V and J are TRBV20-1 and TRBJ2-1, with D possibly TRBD2 on 6 matching bases. This CDR3 comprises 14 residues. The germline V gene encodes CDR1 DFQATT and CDR2 SNEGSKA (reference sequence). Trimming pared 7 bases from V and 10 bases from J, leaving 23 bases between. The CDR3 DNA follows: TGCAGTGTCCACTCCGGCGGGGAGTTTCAGGAGCAGTTCTTC. It encodes CSVHSGGEFQEQFF.

This clonotype appeared a few times. The chain couples TRBV14 to TRBJ2-1; 7 bases fit TRBD1. The CDR3 loop spans 16 amino acids. CDR1 is SGHDN and CDR2 is FVKESK in the germline V gene. Trimming removed 2 bases from V and 8 bases from J; junction bases left unmatched: 12. The CDR3 is CASSQQGGRQGDEQFF. The CDR3 DNA is TGTGCCAGCAGCCAACAAGGGGGCCGACAAGGGGATGAGCAGTTCTTC.

This clonotype turned up a few times. The chain employs TRBV5-6 and TRBJ1-2, with 9 nucleotides matching TRBD1. The trim removed 4 bases at V and 8 bases at J, leaving 9 bases unmatched. The germline V gene has CDR1 SGHDT and CDR2 YYEEEE. The CDR3 extends over 14 amino acids. CDR3 amino acids: CASSIRDRVGGYTF. The CDR3 nucleotides are TGTGCCAGCAGCATCCGGGACAGGGTTGGAGGCTACACCTTC.

The J gene is TRBJ2-5, the V gene TRBV4-2; D is uncertain. The CDR3 loop spans 13 amino acids. Deletions cut 1 base from V and 4 bases from J, with 7 bases between. Germline-derived CDR1 and CDR2 are LGHNA and YNFKEQ. The CDR3 reads CASSQVVGETQYF. CDR3 nucleotide sequence: TGTGCCAGCAGCCAAGTTGTTGGAGAGACCCAGTACTTC.

This clonotype was found many times. Here the CDR3 reads CSARVYGNQPQHF. The CDR3 DNA is TGCAGTGCTAGAGTATATGGCAATCAGCCCCAGCATTTT. The V gene is TRBV20-1, the J gene TRBJ1-5; D ambiguous. The CDR3 is 13 residues long. Deletions cut 1 base from V and 2 bases from J, with 6 bases between. The germline V gene has CDR1 DFQATT and CDR2 SNEGSKA (reference sequence).

The rearrangement uses TRBV2 and TRBJ2-3, with 10 bases aligning to TRBD1. The V segment lost 8 bases and the J segment 3 bases; nucleotides outside the gene matches: 11. The CDR3 covers 16 residues. In germline, CDR1 is SNHLY, CDR2 FYNNEI. CDR3 sequence reads: CASAGDRGALTDTQYF. The DNA of the CDR3 is TGTGCCAGCGCTGGGGACAGGGGCGCATTGACAGATACGCAGTATTTT. Combining the CDR3 with reference TRBV2 and TRBJ2-3 gives the whole variable domain EPEVTQTPSHQVTQMGQEVILRCVPISNHLYFYWYRQILGQKVEFLVSFYNNEISEKSEIFDDQFSVERPDGSNFTLKIRSTKLEDSAMYFCASAGDRGALTDTQYFGPGTRLTVL.

This clonotype was seen more than once but under ten times. This sequence joins TRBV19 and TRBJ1-1, with D perhaps TRBD1 (6 bases). This CDR3 is built from 12 residues. Per germline, CDR1 LNHDA and CDR2 SQIVND (reference sequence). The V end lost 6 bases, the J end lost 6 bases, and 11 bases lay between the germline ends. The DNA of the CDR3 is TGTGCCAGTAGGTTAAAGGGGGCTGAAGCTTTCTTT. Its translation is CASRLKGAEAFF.

About this clonotype itself: An end of the junction does not agree with germline; a read error may underlie this. The chain combines TRBV6-4 with TRBJ2-1; TRBD1 aligns across 7 bases. Germline CDR1 and CDR2: MRHNA and SNTAGT. This CDR3 is built from 15 residues. CDR3 nucleotides: TGTGCCAGCAGTGACTCCACAGGGGCGTACAATGAGCTGTTCTTC. Translation: CASSDSTGAYNELFF.

The chain couples TRBV7-2 to TRBJ2-7; D is unresolved. Trimming took off 1 base at V and 2 bases at J, with 12 bases between the two ends. CDR1 SGHTA and CDR2 FQGNSA come from the germline V gene. The CDR3 runs 15 residues. In nucleotides, the CDR3 is TGTGCCAGCAGCTTAGTTCTGGGTCGAGCCTACGAGCAGTACGTC. This encodes CASSLVLGRAYEQYV.

V is TRBV29-1 and J is TRBJ2-2; 7 bases are shared with TRBD2. With 2 bases clipped from V and 4 bases from J, the junction kept 4 bases outside the gene matches. The CDR3 sequence is 14 residues long. Looked up from germline, CDR1 is SQVTM and CDR2 is ANQGSEA. The CDR3 spells CSVEREDLTGELFF. The CDR3 DNA follows: TGCAGCGTTGAACGGGAGGACCTCACCGGGGAGCTGTTTTTT.

This clonotype was seen repeatedly, ten times or more. This chain joins TRBV7-8 and TRBJ2-1; 7 bases match TRBD1. V was clipped by 6 bases and J by 7 bases; unmatched bases: 12. Per the germline V gene, CDR1 is SGHVS and CDR2 is FQNEAQ. This CDR3 has 15 residues. The CDR3 reads CASRPNRGAGNEQFF. As DNA, the CDR3 is TGTGCCAGCAGACCCAACAGGGGAGCTGGAAATGAGCAGTTCTTC.

V gene TRBV11-2 combines with J gene TRBJ2-1, with a tentative D call TRBD1 (5 bases). The germline gives CDR1 SGHAT, CDR2 FQNNGV. This CDR3 spans 15 amino acids. V gave up 4 bases and J gave up 5 bases, with 15 bases separating them. This CDR3 reads CASSSRQLLHNEQFF. The CDR3 nucleotides are TGTGCCAGCAGCTCGAGACAGTTGCTCCACAATGAGCAGTTCTTC.

This clonotype was recorded at least ten times. V and J are TRBV7-3 and TRBJ2-1; 10 positions match TRBD2. Losses at the gene ends were 7 bases for V and 2 bases for J; bases not matched to a gene: 5. CDR1 SGHTA and CDR2 FQGTGA come from the germline V gene. The CDR3 covers 15 residues. The CDR3 DNA reads TGTGCCAGCACCACGAGCGGGGGGGCCTACAATGAGCAGTTCTTC. The encoded protein is CASTTSGGAYNEQFF.

This clonotype was counted a few times. The chain uses TRBV28 and TRBJ2-5, with TRBD1 identical over 8 bases. V gave up 6 bases and J gave up 2 bases; unmatched junction bases: 8. The germline CDR1 and CDR2 sequences are MDHEN and SYDVKM. This CDR3 is 15 amino acids long. This CDR3 is CASRLGQALQETQYF. The CDR3 region has the DNA TGTGCCAGCAGGTTGGGACAGGCGTTACAAGAGACCCAGTACTTC. The variable domain in full, with the rest retrieved from reference TRBV28 and TRBJ2-5, is DVKVTQSSRYLVKRTGEKVFLECVQDMDHENMFWYRQDPGLGLRLIYFSYDVKMKEKGDIPEGYSVSREKKERFSLILESASTNQTSMYLCASRLGQALQETQYFGPGTRLLVL.

The table lists this clonotype with a few counts. J is TRBJ2-3 and V is TRBV7-7; D is unresolved. Trimming took off 5 bases at V and 3 bases at J, with 15 bases between the two ends. From germline, CDR1 is SSHAT and CDR2 FNYEAQ (reference sequence). The CDR3 has 15 residues. CDR3 residues: CASSALSPRTDTQYF. CDR3 nucleotide sequence: TGTGCCAGCAGCGCCTTGAGCCCGAGGACAGATACGCAGTATTTT.

This clonotype was seen only a few times. A much larger clone differs from this one at a single base, so this may be a read error. The CDR3 DNA sequence: TGTGCCAGCAGCTTACAGGGGCTCTCTGGGGCCAACGTCCTGACTTTC. This sequence encodes CASSLQGLSGANVLTF. J is TRBJ2-6 and V is TRBV7-2; possibly TRBD1 for D (6 bases). This CDR3 has 16 residues. Germline V gives CDR1 SGHTA, CDR2 FQGNSA. Trimming left V 2 bases short and J 0 bases short, with 8 bases between.

V and J are TRBV10-1 and TRBJ2-5; D is ambiguous. V lost 9 bases to trimming and J lost 5 bases, with 7 bases between them. Per germline, CDR1 WNHNN and CDR2 SYGVQD (reference sequence). The length of the CDR3 is 10 residues. The CDR3 protein is CASQRETQYF. Here the CDR3 DNA reads TGCGCCAGTCAAAGGGAGACCCAGTACTTC.

V gene TRBV20-1 combines with J gene TRBJ1-2; tentatively, D is TRBD1 (5 bases). Trimming removed 3 bases at V and 1 base at J, with 12 bases between. The CDR3 contains 14 residues. Germline CDR1 DFQATT, CDR2 SNEGSKA (reference sequence). CDR3 loop: CSASLQGLNYGYTF. The DNA for the CDR3 is TGCAGTGCTAGTTTGCAGGGCCTTAACTATGGCTACACCTTC.

The table lists this clonotype with a few counts. The rearrangement joins TRBV7-9 to TRBJ2-7; D may be TRBD1 or TRBD2 (5 bases each). Between the trimmed V and J ends, which lost 5 bases and 0 bases, there was a span of 11 bases. The CDR3 is 14 residues long. In germline, CDR1 is SEHNR, CDR2 FQNEAQ (reference sequence). This CDR3 is CASSPTTGSYEQYF. The CDR3 DNA follows: TGTGCCAGCAGCCCGACTACAGGCTCCTACGAGCAGTACTTC. Variable domain in full (rest from reference TRBV7-9 and TRBJ2-7): DTGVSQNPRHKITKRGQNVTFRCDPISEHNRLYWYRQTLGQGPEFLTYFQNEAQLEKSRLLSDRFSAERPKGSFSTLEIQRTEQGDSAMYLCASSPTTGSYEQYFGPGTRLTVT.